The 13 T cell receptor beta chains presented below share a single source sample, sequenced in a study of cytomegalovirus exposure and HLA in healthy donors. Generated by immunoSEQ multiplex PCR, the TCRdb table keeps only in-frame clones and is missing some. Of 55,000 to 75,000 clones in the sample, about 94% were seen once. Sequencing was carried out using PBMCs. These receptors originate from a man aged 18-30 years in good health and CMV-seropositive.

The chain employs TRBV12-5 and TRBJ2-5; TRBD2 aligns across 11 bases. With V trimmed by 3 bases and J by 5 bases, 8 bases remained unmatched. In germline, CDR1 is LGHNT, CDR2 FRNRAP. The CDR3 is made up of 16 amino acids. DNA of the CDR3: TGTGCTAGTGGTTTATTTAGCGGGAGGGCCGAGGAGACCCAGTACTTC. It is translated as CASGLFSGRAEETQYF.

This chain uses TRBV6-5 with TRBJ2-5; D perhaps matches TRBD1 (6 bases). Germline V gene data show CDR1 as MNHEY and CDR2 as SVGAGI. The CDR3 totals 13 residues. V lost 6 bases, J lost 3 bases, and 11 bases lay in between. The CDR3 DNA is TGTGCCAGCAGCAGGGGTCCCGAAGAGACCCAGTACTTC. Residues: CASSRGPEETQYF.

The gene calls are TRBV2 and TRBJ1-2; 7 bases fit TRBD1. The CDR3 sequence is 13 residues long. The V gene's germline CDR1 is SNHLY and CDR2 FYNNEI. Trimming at V came to 6 bases and at J to 6 bases, leaving 7 bases not matched to a gene. The CDR3, as DNA: TGTGCCAGCAGGACCCAGGGGGACAATGGCTACACCTTC. Its translation is CASRTQGDNGYTF.

V and J are TRBV6-5 and TRBJ2-1; 9 positions match TRBD1. This CDR3 is 16 amino acids long. Trimming cost V 3 bases and J 4 bases; bases outside gene matches: 7. The germline V gene encodes CDR1 MNHEY and CDR2 SVGAGI. Here the CDR3 reads CASSYVQGAFYNEQFF. The CDR3 DNA reads as TGTGCCAGCAGTTATGTACAGGGGGCGTTTTACAATGAGCAGTTCTTC.

The genes are TRBV28 and TRBJ1-2; 8 bases are a match to TRBD1. The length of the CDR3 is 15 residues. Trimming removed 3 bases from V and 3 bases from J; junction bases left unmatched: 6. Per germline, CDR1 MDHEN and CDR2 SYDVKM. The CDR3 nucleotides are TGTGCCAGCAGTTTGGCAGGGGGCGTCGACTATGGCTACACCTTC. Translated, it gives CASSLAGGVDYGYTF.

This chain joins TRBV19 and TRBJ1-5; D is perhaps TRBD1 (6 bases). CDR1 and CDR2 (germline): LNHDA, SQIVND (reference sequence). V was clipped by 7 bases and J by 3 bases, with 16 bases between them. The CDR3 spans 15 residues. This chain's CDR3 is CASKIKAGDNQPQHF. In DNA, the CDR3 is TGTGCCAGTAAGATCAAGGCAGGGGACAATCAGCCCCAGCATTTT.

CDR3 sequence: CASRDRGTNQPQHF. CDR3 sequence (DNA): TGTGCCAGTAGGGATCGGGGTACCAATCAGCCCCAGCATTTT. The rearrangement joins TRBV19 to TRBJ1-5; D gene ambiguous. Germline CDR1 LNHDA, CDR2 SQIVND (reference sequence). V lost 6 bases and J 3 bases, leaving 12 bases between the germline ends. This CDR3 has 14 residues.

The rearrangement uses TRBV4-1 and TRBJ2-1; the D is unclear. This CDR3 contains 16 residues. Trimming stripped 1 base from V and 5 bases from J, with 15 bases between. Germline loops: CDR1 MGHRA, CDR2 YSYEKL. For the CDR3, the DNA is TGCGCCAGCAGCCAAGTAAGGAGATTTAACGACAATGAGCAGTTCTTC. Its protein product is CASSQVRRFNDNEQFF.

This clone was recorded once. The chain uses TRBV29-1 and TRBJ2-1; D is unclear. Germline V gene data show CDR1 as SQVTM and CDR2 as ANQGSEA. The CDR3 sequence is 13 residues long. The V end was cut by 4 bases, the J end by 7 bases, with 14 bases between. The CDR3 bases are TGCAGCGTTGTGGAGACCCATGGGAATGAGCAGTTCTTC. Translated: CSVVETHGNEQFF.

The rearrangement uses TRBV28 and TRBJ2-4, with D possibly being TRBD1 (5 bases). V was clipped by 11 bases and J by 0 bases, with 11 bases between them. This CDR3 has 13 amino acids. Germline CDR1 reads MDHEN; CDR2 reads SYDVKM. The CDR3 sequence is CASGGAAKNIQYF. The CDR3 coding sequence is TGTGCCTCCGGTGGGGCAGCCAAAAACATTCAGTACTTC. Drawing the rest from reference TRBV28 and TRBJ2-4, the complete variable domain is DVKVTQSSRYLVKRTGEKVFLECVQDMDHENMFWYRQDPGLGLRLIYFSYDVKMKEKGDIPEGYSVSREKKERFSLILESASTNQTSMYLCASGGAAKNIQYFGAGTRLSVL.

This clone was detected only a few times. This chain joins TRBV6-1 and TRBJ1-6, with TRBD1 matching over 8 bases. The germline CDR1 and CDR2 sequences are MNHNS and SASEGT. Trimming removed 7 bases from V and 10 bases from J; junction bases left unmatched: 12. The CDR3 has 15 residues. The DNA for the CDR3 is TGTGCCAGCAAGGTTGGGGACAGGCCGGAATCACCCCTCCACTTT. It translates to CASKVGDRPESPLHF.

V gene TRBV7-9 combines with J gene TRBJ2-1; D is possibly TRBD1 (6 bases). The length of the CDR3 is 19 residues. Germline CDR1 and CDR2: SEHNR and FQNEAQ (reference sequence). The V end lost 4 bases, the J end lost 3 bases, and 25 bases lay between the germline ends. The CDR3 loop reads CASSSNSPGAGVGYNEQFF. The CDR3 DNA reads TGTGCCAGCAGCTCAAATTCTCCCGGGGCAGGGGTTGGCTACAATGAGCAGTTCTTC.

The rearrangement uses TRBV19 and TRBJ1-6, with a tentative D call TRBD1 (6 bases). The CDR3 is made up of 13 amino acids. Looked up from germline, CDR1 is LNHDA and CDR2 is SQIVND (reference sequence). In DNA form, the CDR3 reads TGTGCTTGCAGGGGAACTGGAAATTCACCCCTCCACTTT. This sequence encodes CACRGTGNSPLHF.